One TCR beta chain is described in this entry. Its target is unknown. These data originate in a study of T-cell memory formation after mild COVID-19. Study outcomes and limitations: Clones contracting across day 15 to 85 had a balanced CD4/CD8 profile; later expanding clones leaned CD4+. There were some responding clones in pre-infection memory, which suggested that cross-reactive memory had joined.

V shed 6 bases and J shed 7 bases, with 6 bases lying between them. Germline loops: CDR1 ENHRY, CDR2 SYGVKD. CDR3 length: 11 residues. TCRdb re-derived calls from the 5' RACE reads in MiXCR, one entry per CDR3 protein. The table has about 560,000 distinct CDR3 sequences, about 20% seen once. The chain recombines TRBV10-3 with TRBJ1-4; D remains ambiguous. Source material: PBMCs or a T cell subset sorted from them (not recorded which). The receptor was isolated from an adult woman who had mild COVID-19 (a few samples of this study predate the infection). Cell type and time point are not known. The CDR3 reads CAIRSGEKLFF. CDR3 nucleotides: TGTGCCATCAGGTCGGGTGAAAAACTGTTTTTT.